A selection of T cell receptor beta chains follows, all from one sample in a study of CD8 T cells in ankylosing spondylitis. TCRdb re-analysed the 5' RACE reads in MiXCR, keeping a single row per CDR3 protein. The sample consists of some 800,000 distinct CDR3 sequences, roughly 10% of them appearing once. Sequenced: blood, either unsorted or a sorted T cell fraction (not recorded which). Receptors originate from a male donor with ankylosing spondylitis. CDR3s include the opening cysteine and the closing phenylalanine or tryptophan. Fields, in order: J gene, D gene, clone size, V gene, CDR3 DNA, CDR3 protein. D genes are given only for firm matches. The size entry is marked missing in some rows and otherwise reads once, few, many or a size class.

TRBJ1-2 TRBD1 . TRBV20-1 TGCAGTGCTACTCGACAGGGAGGTTATGGCTACACCTTC CSATRQGGYGYTF
TRBJ2-3 . few TRBV20-1 TGCAGTGCTAGAGGCCCTAGCGTAACAGATACGCAGTATTTT CSARGPSVTDTQYF
TRBJ1-2 . few TRBV5-1 TGCGCCAGCAGCTTGGAGGGGGAATTTTGGGGCTACACCTTC CASSLEGEFWGYTF
TRBJ2-1 . . TRBV10-1 TGCGCCAGCAGTGAGTCGGCCGGGGGTCCATACAATGAGCAGTTCTTC CASSESAGGPYNEQFF
TRBJ2-7 . . TRBV20-1 TGCAGTGCTCCAACCCCGCAGGCCGGGGGCTACGAGCAGTACTTC CSAPTPQAGGYEQYF
TRBJ2-7 TRBD2 . TRBV5-1 TGCGCCAGCAGCGACAGATCGTTAGCGGGAGTTAGGGAGCAGTACTTC CASSDRSLAGVREQYF
TRBJ1-2 . few TRBV5-5 TGTGCCAGCAGCTTGACTCAGGGTGACTATGGCTACACCTTC CASSLTQGDYGYTF
TRBJ2-3 TRBD2 . TRBV20-1 TGCAGTGCCACCCCCTTGGGACTAGGGTACACAGATACGCAGTATTTT CSATPLGLGYTDTQYF
TRBJ1-5 . many TRBV20-1 TGCAGTGCTAAGAGGTCCCTAAGCGAACAGCCCCAGCATTTT CSAKRSLSEQPQHF
TRBJ2-7 . . TRBV6-1 TGTGCCAGCAGGATAGGGTGGTTGGGGGAGCAGTACTTC CASRIGWLGEQYF
TRBJ2-5 . few TRBV5-5 TGTGCCAGCAGCTTGGCGGGACGGACGGGGGTTGAGACCCAGTACTTC CASSLAGRTGVETQYF
TRBJ2-7 TRBD2 . TRBV6-2/TRBV6-3 TGTGCCAGCAGTTACTCCCTAACTAGCGGGGGCTACGAGCAGTACTTC CASSYSLTSGGYEQYF
TRBJ2-1 . few TRBV4-2 TGTGCCAGCAGCCTTAGGGGATCGGGATCGACCGTCTCCTACAATGAGCAGTTCTTC CASSLRGSGSTVSYNEQFF
TRBJ2-7 TRBD2 . TRBV7-2 TGTGCCAGCAGACGAACTAGCGGGCTATCCTACGAGCAGTACTTC CASRRTSGLSYEQYF
TRBJ2-7 TRBD2 . TRBV5-1 TGCGCCAGCAGCTCCGGACTAGCGGGAGGGAGCTCCTACGAGCAGTACTTC CASSSGLAGGSSYEQYF
TRBJ1-2 TRBD1 few TRBV11-3 TGTGCCAGCAGCTTAGGGGACAGTGGCTACACCTTC CASSLGDSGYTF
TRBJ1-2 . . TRBV10-3 TGTGCCATCAGTGAGGGACCAGGTCGGGACTATGGCTACACCTTC CAISEGPGRDYGYTF
TRBJ2-7 . few TRBV20-1 TGCAGTGCTTTAAGCAAAACAGGGTCCTACGAGCAGTACTTC CSALSKTGSYEQYF
TRBJ2-7 . . TRBV6-5 TGTGCCAGCAGTTCTGGGACAAAGCAGTACTTC CASSSGTKQYF
TRBJ2-7 . . TRBV15 TGTGCCACCAGCAGATTAACTAGCAGAGTCCCCTACGAGCAGTACTTC CATSRLTSRVPYEQYF
TRBJ2-1 TRBD1 . TRBV5-1 TGCGCCAGCAGCTTTACAGGGGCCGAGGATGAGCAGTTCTTC CASSFTGAEDEQFF
TRBJ1-6 TRBD1 few TRBV6-1 TGTGCCAGCAGGGGACAGGGTGATTCACCCCTCCACTTT CASRGQGDSPLHF
TRBJ2-7 . many TRBV29-1 TGCAGCGTTGGCAGGGGAGGGGACGAGCAGTACTTC CSVGRGGDEQYF
TRBJ1-1 . few TRBV7-2 TGTGCCAGCAGCACGCACAGGGTGGCGAACACTGAAGCTTTCTTT CASSTHRVANTEAFF
TRBJ1-4 TRBD1 few TRBV28 TGTGCCAGCAGTCCAACCTCCGGGACAGGGTTCGAAAAACTGTTTTTT CASSPTSGTGFEKLFF
TRBJ2-5 TRBD2 few TRBV4-1 TGCGCCAGCAGCCCCGGGCTAGCGGGGTTCCAAGAGACCCAGTACTTC CASSPGLAGFQETQYF
TRBJ1-1 . few TRBV18 TGTGCCAGCTCACCGACGAGGGACGTGGTCACTGAAGCTTTCTTT CASSPTRDVVTEAFF
TRBJ1-2 . . TRBV4-2 TGTGCCAGCAGCCAAGATGTACCAGGGTTTGGCTACACCTTC CASSQDVPGFGYTF
TRBJ2-7 . few TRBV27 TGTGCCAGCAGTCCCCTGGGGGGCTACAACTCCTACGAGCAGTACTTC CASSPLGGYNSYEQYF
TRBJ1-2 . many TRBV20-1 TGCAGTGCCGACCACAGGGACCTTCTTTATGGCTACACCTTC CSADHRDLLYGYTF
TRBJ2-7 . . TRBV7-2 TGTGCCAGCAGCGTTACAGGGACCTTCTACGAGCAGTACTTC CASSVTGTFYEQYF